The 16 T cell receptor beta chains below all came from one sample that was sequenced in a study of T cells in Graves' hyperthyroidism and ophthalmopathy. Amplified regions were TCR beta CDR3 sequences from RNA transcripts. HTBI primers drove first-round RT-PCR of the TCR CDR3. TCRdb redid the calling of the multiplex PCR reads with MiXCR, one entry per CDR3 protein. The table includes about 700,000 distinct CDR3 sequences, 40% to 55% detected once. The sample consisted of peripheral blood or thyroid tissue (not recorded which). These receptors originate from an adult man with Graves' disease, either hyperthyroidism or ophthalmopathy (not recorded which).

This clonotype has more than one count but fewer than ten. The genes are TRBV2 and TRBJ1-5, with 7 nucleotides matching TRBD1. The V and J ends lost 4 bases and 8 bases, in that order; junction bases with no gene match: 5. CDR3 length: 13 residues. CDR1 and CDR2 from the germline V gene are SNHLY and FYNNEI. DNA for the CDR3: TGTGCCAGCAGTGCCCAGGGGGTTGAGCCCCAGCATTTT. Translating it yields CASSAQGVEPQHF.

This clonotype was seen just once. J is TRBJ2-7 and V is TRBV5-1, with D maybe TRBD2 (7 bases). CDR1 is SGHRS and CDR2 is YFSETQ in the germline V gene. V lost 4 bases to trimming and J lost 5 bases, with 13 bases between them. The CDR3 spans 13 residues. In nucleotides, the CDR3 is TGCGCCAGCAGCCTCGGGGGGCCGAACGAGCAGTACTTC. Its translation: CASSLGGPNEQYF.

Notes on this clonotype: Since the CDR3 does not end with the conserved phenylalanine or tryptophan, this likely comes from a read error. The CDR3 region is CASSLLAGAYEQYL. The CDR3 DNA reads as TGTGCCAGCAGCCTACTAGCGGGAGCTTACGAGCAGTACCTC. This chain links TRBV12-3 or TRBV12-4 with TRBJ2-7, with 11 bases that match TRBD2. This CDR3 has 14 residues. Trimming took 6 bases from V and 4 from J; bases not matched to a gene: 5.

This chain uses TRBV2 with TRBJ1-2; D unresolved. Germline V lookup: CDR1 SNHLY, CDR2 FYNNEI. The germline V and J ends were trimmed by 0 bases and 6 bases, with 8 bases remaining between them. This CDR3 is 13 amino acids long. The CDR3 loop is CASSEALEDGYTF. CDR3 DNA sequence: TGTGCCAGCAGTGAAGCGCTTGAGGATGGCTACACCTTC.

The chain recombines TRBV7-2 with TRBJ2-7, with 7 bases fitting TRBD2. The germline CDR1 and CDR2 sequences are SGHTA and FQGNSA. The CDR3 length is 15 residues. Trimming took 3 bases from V and 0 from J; bases not matched to a gene: 5. CDR3 residues: CASSFPSGNSYEQYF. Here the CDR3 DNA reads TGTGCCAGCAGCTTTCCGAGCGGGAACTCCTACGAGCAGTACTTC.

The chain combines TRBV9 with TRBJ2-7; D remains unclear. The CDR3 is 13 residues long. The V gene's germline CDR1 is SGDLS and CDR2 YYNGEE. V shed 4 bases and J shed 5 bases, with 13 bases lying between them. This CDR3 reads CASSQVRGDEQYF. The CDR3 DNA follows: TGTGCCAGCAGCCAAGTTCGAGGAGACGAGCAGTACTTC.

V is TRBV7-9 and J is TRBJ1-4; TRBD1 matches at 7 bases. The CDR3 runs 15 residues. The V and J ends lost 5 bases and 4 bases, in that order; junction bases with no gene match: 7. In germline, CDR1 is SEHNR, CDR2 FQNEAQ (reference sequence). CDR3 DNA sequence: TGTGCCAGCAGCCACCTAGGGGACAGTAATGAAAAACTGTTTTTT. This codes for CASSHLGDSNEKLFF.

The genes are TRBV6-5 and TRBJ2-7, with 10 nucleotides matching TRBD1. The CDR3 runs 13 residues. J was trimmed by 4 bases and V by 6 bases; bases with no gene match: 3. Germline V gene sequence: CDR1 MNHEY, CDR2 SVGAGI. CDR3 sequence: CASRGQGRYEQYF. The CDR3, as DNA: TGTGCCAGCAGGGGACAGGGGCGATACGAGCAGTACTTC.

CDR3 DNA sequence: TGTGCCAGCAGCTCCTTAGGACTGGAGGTCCCCCAGCATTTT. Amino acid sequence: CASSSLGLEVPQHF. The rearrangement joins TRBV7-9 to TRBJ1-5, with unresolved D. The CDR3 covers 14 residues. The germline gives CDR1 SEHNR, CDR2 FQNEAQ (reference sequence). The ends were cut back, 4 bases at V and 10 bases at J, with 17 bases in the middle. The full variable domain, with the rest looked up from reference TRBV7-9 and TRBJ1-5, is DTGVSQNPRHKITKRGQNVTFRCDPISEHNRLYWYRQTLGQGPEFLTYFQNEAQLEKSRLLSDRFSAERPKGSFSTLEIQRTEQGDSAMYLCASSSLGLEVPQHFGDGTRLSIL.

This clonotype was found many times. The chain links TRBV15 to TRBJ2-5; 8 nucleotides line up with TRBD2. After removal of 1 base from V and 3 bases from J, the junction contained 10 bases not matched to a gene. CDR1 LNHNV and CDR2 YYDKDF come from the germline V gene (reference sequence). The CDR3 extends over 17 amino acids. The CDR3 DNA is TGTGCCACCAGCAGAGGCGAGGGCGGGGGGACCAAAGAGACCCAGTACTTC. This encodes CATSRGEGGGTKETQYF.

This clonotype was counted a few times. CDR3 sequence reads: CASSPRTGPNTGELFF. The CDR3 DNA reads TGTGCCAGCAGCCCCCGGACAGGTCCGAACACCGGGGAGCTGTTTTTT. This rearrangement joins TRBV7-9 to TRBJ2-2; TRBD1 agrees at 7 bases. Per the germline V gene, CDR1 is SEHNR and CDR2 is FQNEAQ (reference sequence). The CDR3 sequence is 16 residues long. The trim removed 5 bases at V and 0 bases at J, leaving 6 bases unmatched.

To note about this clonotype: At one end the junction does not follow the germline gene, possibly because of a read error. This chain uses TRBV7-2 with TRBJ1-4; unclear D gene. The CDR3 covers 14 residues. The germline CDR1 and CDR2 sequences are SGHTA and FQGNSA. The CDR3 DNA follows: TGCGCCAGCAGCCAATTGCAGGAGACGGTGAAACTGTTTTTT. Protein sequence: CASSQLQETVKLFF.

The chain uses TRBV29-1 and TRBJ1-2; 12 bases are a match to TRBD1. This CDR3 is 12 amino acids long. Germline CDR1 reads SQVTM; CDR2 reads ANQGSEA. V shed 5 bases, J shed 8 bases, and the junction held 3 bases outside the gene matches. CDR3 region: CSVRGTGGGYTF. The CDR3 nucleotides read TGCAGCGTTAGAGGGACAGGGGGCGGCTACACCTTC.

The table lists this clonotype with many counts. An end of the junction does not agree with germline; a read error may underlie this. This rearrangement joins TRBV29-1 to TRBJ2-5, with D possibly TRBD1 on 6 matching bases. The germline V gene encodes CDR1 SQVTM and CDR2 ANQGSEA. This CDR3 has 15 amino acids. The CDR3 region is CSVEGQRPIRGTQYF. The CDR3 bases are TGCAGCGTGGAAGGACAGCGACCTATCCGAGGGACCCAGTACTTC.

This clonotype was detected many times. J is TRBJ2-7 and V is TRBV20-1; D is undetermined. Germline V CDR1 and CDR2: DFQATT, SNEGSKA (reference sequence). This CDR3 region has 13 residues. V was pared by 4 bases and J by 2 bases, with 12 bases between. For the CDR3, the DNA is TGCAGTGCTACCGCGGACCCTCCCTACGAGCAGTACTTC. Its protein is CSATADPPYEQYF.

This chain links TRBV9 with TRBJ1-1, with D hard to call. This CDR3 region has 16 residues. Germline CDR1 reads SGDLS; CDR2 reads YYNGEE. The V end lost 4 bases, the J end lost 5 bases, and 21 bases lay between the germline ends. CDR3 amino acids: CASSFSGQSGGTEAFF. Here the CDR3 DNA reads TGTGCCAGCAGCTTTAGTGGGCAGAGCGGCGGGACTGAAGCTTTCTTT.